The next 24 T cell receptor beta chains were all read from a single sample in a study of spatial heterogeneity in lung cancer. MiXCR was run by TCRdb on the 5' RACE reads, yielding one entry per CDR3 protein. The table lists nearly 15,000 distinct CDR3 sequences, around 8% of them singletons, with roughly 32% in the top ten. Time point denoted: sample taken at primary tumor resection. In each case, whole RNA from tumor, nontumor lung or frozen PBMC was sequenced unsorted. The sample here was PBMCs, taken at surgery. The receptors were sampled from a female donor with early-stage non-small cell lung cancer.

The sample holds many counts of this clonotype. A junction end diverges from the germline sequence, so it may reflect a read error. This chain joins TRBV7-7 and TRBJ2-5, with 8 bases lining up with TRBD2. The CDR3 has 14 residues. CDR1 and CDR2 (germline): SSHAT, FNYEAQ (reference sequence). This CDR3 is CASSLGTSGETQYF. The DNA of the CDR3 is TGTGCTAGCAGCTTAGGGACTAGTGGGGAGACCCAGTACTTC.

This clonotype was recorded many times. The rearrangement uses TRBV11-2 and TRBJ2-4, with D tentatively TRBD1 (5 bases). V lost 5 bases and J lost 7, with 12 bases in between. This CDR3 has 13 amino acids. Germline CDR1 and CDR2: SGHAT and FQNNGV. The CDR3 DNA reads TGTGCCAGCAGCCAAGACAGCTTTAACATTCAGTACTTC. Translated, it gives CASSQDSFNIQYF. The full variable domain, with the rest looked up from reference TRBV11-2 and TRBJ2-4, is EAGVAQSPRYKIIEKRQSVAFWCNPISGHATLYWYQQILGQGPKLLIQFQNNGVVDDSQLPKDRFSAERLKGVDSTLKIQPAKLEDSAVYLCASSQDSFNIQYFGAGTRLSVL.

This clonotype was recorded many times. This chain connects TRBV7-9 to TRBJ1-4; TRBD1 is a possible D gene (5 bases). This CDR3 is built from 16 residues. V gave up 1 base and J gave up 6 bases, with 15 bases separating them. CDR1 is SEHNR, CDR2 FQNEAQ, per germline (reference sequence). Here the CDR3 reads CASSLDAARGYEKLFF. The CDR3 DNA is TGTGCCAGCAGCTTAGACGCCGCCCGGGGGTATGAAAAACTGTTTTTT.

The table lists this clonotype with many counts. CDR3 coding DNA: TGCGCCAGCGGAAGAGGCGGGGGTCGGGAAAAACTGTTTTTT. This translates into CASGRGGGREKLFF. The chain links TRBV5-1 to TRBJ1-4; TRBD1 might be the D (5 bases). The V end lost 7 bases, the J end lost 8 bases, and 18 bases lay between the germline ends. Germline V gene lookup returns CDR1 SGHRS and CDR2 YFSETQ. The CDR3 loop spans 14 amino acids.

This clonotype has at least ten counts. The chain employs TRBV5-1 and TRBJ2-3; D is uncertain. Between the trimmed V and J ends, which lost 0 bases and 3 bases, there was a span of 8 bases. The germline V gene has CDR1 SGHRS and CDR2 YFSETQ. The CDR3 covers 14 residues. The CDR3: CASSLGQETDTQYF. CDR3 DNA: TGCGCCAGCAGCTTGGGCCAGGAAACAGATACGCAGTATTTT.

Sample share makes this clonotype medium-sized. The gene calls are TRBV14 and TRBJ2-7; D uncertain. The CDR3 loop spans 15 amino acids. V was clipped by 0 bases and J by 0 bases, with 9 bases between them. Germline lookup yields CDR1 SGHDN and CDR2 FVKESK. DNA of the CDR3: TGTGCCAGCAGCCAAGATCTCGGCTACTCCTACGAGCAGTACTTC. Encoded protein: CASSQDLGYSYEQYF.

This clonotype has a count of ten or more. The V and J genes are TRBV6-5 and TRBJ1-1; D gene uncertain. CDR3 size: 14 residues. The germline V and J ends were trimmed by 2 bases and 1 base, with 8 bases remaining between them. CDR1 and CDR2 from the germline V gene are MNHEY and SVGAGI. Here the CDR3 reads CASSYRLGNTEAFF. The CDR3 coding sequence is TGTGCCAGCAGTTACCGCCTAGGGAACACTGAAGCTTTCTTT.

This clonotype was seen at least ten times. The chain joins TRBV18 to TRBJ2-5; no clear D. This CDR3 contains 12 residues. The V and J ends lost 3 bases and 3 bases respectively, with 5 bases between them. Per the germline V gene, CDR1 is KGHSH and CDR2 is LQKENI. The CDR3 nucleotides are TGTGCCAGCTCACCGGTCAAAGAGACCCAGTACTTC. The encoded protein is CASSPVKETQYF.

This clonotype was counted ten times or more. In DNA form, the CDR3 reads TGTGCCAGCAGTTTTTTGGTGGACAGCCACGAGCAGTACTTC. This sequence encodes CASSFLVDSHEQYF. V and J are TRBV12-3 or TRBV12-4 and TRBJ2-7; tentative D call: TRBD1 (6 bases). Trimming pared 3 bases from V and 5 bases from J, leaving 14 bases between. This CDR3 region has 14 residues.

This clonotype was counted many times. The J gene is TRBJ2-3, the V gene TRBV4-1; 10 positions agree with TRBD2. With V trimmed by 4 bases and J by 6 bases, 7 bases remained unmatched. CDR1 MGHRA and CDR2 YSYEKL come from the germline V gene. This CDR3 has 15 amino acids. CDR3 nucleotides: TGCGCCAGCAGCCTCAGAGAGCGGGGGGGGGATACGCAGTATTTT. Translating gives CASSLRERGGDTQYF.

In this sample, this clonotype is medium-sized (0.01 to 0.1%). The J gene is TRBJ2-7, the V gene TRBV28; 14 nucleotides align to TRBD2. Trimming took 4 bases from V and 2 from J; bases not matched to a gene: 1. From germline, CDR1 is MDHEN and CDR2 SYDVKM. The CDR3 is 15 amino acids. The CDR3 protein is CASSSGLAGAYEQYF. The CDR3 coding sequence is TGTGCCAGCAGTTCGGGACTAGCGGGAGCCTACGAGCAGTACTTC.

This clonotype came up many times. This chain uses TRBV6-5 with TRBJ1-5; TRBD1 might be the D (5 bases). The germline V and J ends were trimmed by 0 bases and 7 bases, with 10 bases remaining between them. Per the germline V gene, CDR1 is MNHEY and CDR2 is SVGAGI. The length of the CDR3 is 14 residues. Here the CDR3 reads CASSYSAGRQPQHF. The CDR3 DNA follows: TGTGCCAGCAGTTACTCAGCAGGGCGCCAGCCCCAGCATTTT.

In this sample, this clonotype turned up many times. DNA of the CDR3: TGTGCCAGTAGTACTACCCGGCGGAGGGAGGAGACCCAGTACTTC. Translated: CASSTTRRREETQYF. The chain recombines TRBV19 with TRBJ2-5, with D possibly being TRBD2 (6 bases). The CDR3 runs to 15 residues. The V and J ends lost 4 bases and 5 bases respectively, with 17 bases between them. CDR1 and CDR2 (germline): LNHDA, SQIVND (reference sequence).

This clonotype is medium-sized (0.01 to 0.1%) within its sample. This chain links TRBV3-1 with TRBJ2-1; D is unclear. Trimming pared 1 base from V and 8 bases from J, leaving 6 bases between. Germline values: CDR1 LGHDT, CDR2 YNNKEL (reference sequence). The CDR3 totals 12 residues. CDR3 amino acids: CASSQASHEQFF. DNA for the CDR3: TGTGCCAGCAGCCAAGCTAGTCATGAGCAGTTCTTC.

Judged by abundance, this clonotype is medium-sized. This sequence joins TRBV28 and TRBJ2-7; 8 positions match TRBD2. Germline V gene sequence: CDR1 MDHEN, CDR2 SYDVKM. This CDR3 has 14 amino acids. V was clipped by 5 bases and J by 3 bases; unmatched bases: 6. CDR3 sequence: CASSETTSGYEQYF. The CDR3 DNA reads as TGTGCCAGCAGTGAGACAACTAGCGGCTACGAGCAGTACTTC.

This clonotype was seen many times. This chain connects TRBV20-1 to TRBJ1-1, with D perhaps matching TRBD1 (6 bases). Trimming removed 2 bases at V and 5 bases at J, with 12 bases between. Germline CDR1 DFQATT, CDR2 SNEGSKA (reference sequence). The CDR3 covers 13 residues. In DNA, the CDR3 is TGCAGTGCTAGATTCGACAGGTTTACTGAAGCTTTCTTT. Protein sequence: CSARFDRFTEAFF.

The CDR3 DNA follows: TGCGCCAGCAGCTTGGGGGACAGGCAGTACTTC. Translated, it gives CASSLGDRQYF. The genes are TRBV5-1 and TRBJ2-7, with 7 nucleotides matching TRBD1. V lost 0 bases, J lost 9 bases, and 0 bases stayed unmatched. Germline V gene data show CDR1 as SGHRS and CDR2 as YFSETQ. This CDR3 has 11 residues.

This clonotype has more than one count but fewer than ten. The chain joins TRBV9 to TRBJ2-7; D not resolved. CDR3 length: 13 amino acids. V lost 0 bases, J lost 6 bases, and 10 bases lay in between. The germline gives CDR1 SGDLS, CDR2 YYNGEE. The CDR3 here is CASSVGSWGEQYF. Here the CDR3 DNA reads TGTGCCAGCAGCGTAGGAAGCTGGGGCGAGCAGTACTTC. Full variable domain (missing parts from reference TRBV9 and TRBJ2-7): DSGVTQTPKHLITATGQRVTLRCSPRSGDLSVYWYQQSLDQGLQFLIQYYNGEERAKGNILERFSAQQFPDLHSELNLSSLELGDSALYFCASSVGSWGEQYFGPGTRLTVT.

By proportion, this clonotype is medium-sized. The CDR3 sequence: CASSQGSTGDTEAFF. The CDR3 coding sequence is TGCGCCAGCAGCCAAGGCAGTACCGGGGACACTGAAGCTTTCTTT. The chain couples TRBV4-3 to TRBJ1-1, with D unresolved. CDR1 is LGHNA and CDR2 is YSLEER in the germline V gene. The CDR3 is 15 residues long. The germline V and J ends were trimmed by 1 base and 3 bases, with 12 bases remaining between them.

The chain couples TRBV11-2 to TRBJ1-1, with D perhaps matching TRBD1 (5 bases). The CDR3 has 13 residues. The germline CDR1 and CDR2 sequences are SGHAT and FQNNGV. V was clipped by 5 bases and J by 10 bases, with 17 bases between them. The CDR3 is CASSLSEGRRAFF. DNA for the CDR3: TGTGCCAGCAGCCTTTCAGAGGGGAGGAGAGCTTTCTTT.

This clonotype was seen ten or more times. The chain joins TRBV5-5 to TRBJ2-7, with 9 bases aligning to TRBD1. Unmatched junction bases numbered 3, after V lost 9 bases and J lost 2 bases. The CDR3 covers 12 residues. CDR1 is SGHKS and CDR2 is YYEKEE in the germline V gene (reference sequence). CDR3 DNA: TGTGCCACCGGACAGGGGCCCTACGAGCAGTACTTC. It specifies CATGQGPYEQYF. The full variable domain, its missing parts supplied by reference TRBV5-5 and TRBJ2-7, is DAGVTQSPTHLIKTRGQQVTLRCSPISGHKSVSWYQQVLGQGPQFIFQYYEKEERGRGNFPDRFSARQFPNYSSELNVNALLLGDSALYLCATGQGPYEQYFGPGTRLTVT.

This clonotype was recorded at least ten times. V gene TRBV29-1 combines with J gene TRBJ2-2; 9 bases align to TRBD1. The V gene end was trimmed by 7 bases and the J gene end by 5 bases; junction bases not matched to a gene: 8. This CDR3 contains 14 residues. The germline gives CDR1 SQVTM, CDR2 ANQGSEA. CDR3: CSAVRQGGTGELFF. CDR3 DNA: TGCAGCGCCGTGCGACAGGGGGGGACCGGGGAGCTGTTTTTT.

This clonotype was observed many times. The rearrangement links TRBV20-1 to TRBJ2-7; D perhaps matches TRBD1 (7 bases). This CDR3 contains 13 residues. Germline V CDR1 and CDR2: DFQATT, SNEGSKA (reference sequence). Trimming stripped 4 bases from V and 4 bases from J, with 14 bases between. The CDR3 sequence is CSAIGRGVYEQYF. The CDR3 nucleotides read TGCAGTGCTATAGGCAGGGGGGTTTACGAGCAGTACTTC.

This clonotype was seen only a few times. The V and J genes are TRBV28 and TRBJ2-7; TRBD2 matches 9 bases. Germline V lookup: CDR1 MDHEN, CDR2 SYDVKM. V trimming: 0 bases; J trimming: 0 bases; junction bases outside the gene matches: 0. CDR3 size: 15 residues. CDR3 protein: CASSLWTSGSYEQYF. The CDR3 DNA is TGTGCCAGCAGTTTATGGACTAGCGGCTCCTACGAGCAGTACTTC.